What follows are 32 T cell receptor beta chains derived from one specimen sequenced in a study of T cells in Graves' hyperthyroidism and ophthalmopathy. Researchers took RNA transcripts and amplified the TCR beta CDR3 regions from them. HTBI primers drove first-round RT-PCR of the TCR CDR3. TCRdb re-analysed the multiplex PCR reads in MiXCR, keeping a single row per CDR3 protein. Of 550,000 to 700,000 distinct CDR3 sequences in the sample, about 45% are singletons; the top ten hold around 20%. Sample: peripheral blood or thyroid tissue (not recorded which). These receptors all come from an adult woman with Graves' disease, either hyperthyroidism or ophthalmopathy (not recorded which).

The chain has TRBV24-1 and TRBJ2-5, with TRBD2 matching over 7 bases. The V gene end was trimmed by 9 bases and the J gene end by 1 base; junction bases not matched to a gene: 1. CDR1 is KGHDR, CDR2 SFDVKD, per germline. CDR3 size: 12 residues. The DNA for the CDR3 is TGTGCCACCGGGGGGGTCCAAGAGACCCAGTACTTC. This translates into CATGGVQETQYF.

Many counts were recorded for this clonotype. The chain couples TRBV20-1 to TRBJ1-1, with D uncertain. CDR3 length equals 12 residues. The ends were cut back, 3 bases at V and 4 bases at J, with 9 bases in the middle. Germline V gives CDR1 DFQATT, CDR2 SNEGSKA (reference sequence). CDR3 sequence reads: CSARMGVTEAFF. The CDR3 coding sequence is TGCAGTGCTAGGATGGGCGTCACTGAAGCTTTCTTT.

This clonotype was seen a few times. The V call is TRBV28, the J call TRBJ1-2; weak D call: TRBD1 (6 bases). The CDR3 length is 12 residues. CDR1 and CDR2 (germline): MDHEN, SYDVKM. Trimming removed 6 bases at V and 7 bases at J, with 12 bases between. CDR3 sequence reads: CASRPGTTGYTF. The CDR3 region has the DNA TGTGCCAGCAGACCCGGGACAACTGGCTACACCTTC.

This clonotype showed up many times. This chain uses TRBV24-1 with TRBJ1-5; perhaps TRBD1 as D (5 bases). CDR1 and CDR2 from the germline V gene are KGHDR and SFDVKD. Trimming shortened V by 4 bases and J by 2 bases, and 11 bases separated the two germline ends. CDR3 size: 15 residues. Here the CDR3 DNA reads TGTGCCACCAGTGAAAGAGGGGCCGGCAATCAGCCCCAGCATTTT. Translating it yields CATSERGAGNQPQHF.

CDR3 in DNA: TGTGCCAAAACTATAGACCCGGCGGCTTTCTTT. Residues: CAKTIDPAAFF. The V and J genes are TRBV2 and TRBJ1-1; no clear D gene. This CDR3 is 11 amino acids long. The ends were cut back, 10 bases at V and 11 bases at J, with 17 bases in the middle. Germline V gives CDR1 SNHLY, CDR2 FYNNEI.

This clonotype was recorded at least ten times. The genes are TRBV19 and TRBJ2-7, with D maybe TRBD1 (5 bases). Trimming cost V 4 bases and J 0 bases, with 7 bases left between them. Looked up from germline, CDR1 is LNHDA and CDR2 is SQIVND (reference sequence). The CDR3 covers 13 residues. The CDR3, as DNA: TGTGCCAGTAGTACGACAGCCTCCTACGAGCAGTACTTC. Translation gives CASSTTASYEQYF.

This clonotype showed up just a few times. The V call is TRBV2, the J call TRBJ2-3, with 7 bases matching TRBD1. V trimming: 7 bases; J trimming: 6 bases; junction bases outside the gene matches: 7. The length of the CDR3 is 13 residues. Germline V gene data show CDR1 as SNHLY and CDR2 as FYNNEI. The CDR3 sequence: CASMNRGFDTQYF. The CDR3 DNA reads TGTGCCAGCATGAACAGGGGATTCGATACGCAGTATTTT.

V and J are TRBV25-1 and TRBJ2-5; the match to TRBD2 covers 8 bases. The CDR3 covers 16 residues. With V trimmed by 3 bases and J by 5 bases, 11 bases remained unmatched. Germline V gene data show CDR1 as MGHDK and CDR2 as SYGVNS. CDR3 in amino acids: CASSDRRAGAGETQYF. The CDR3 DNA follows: TGTGCCAGCAGTGATCGGAGAGCGGGAGCAGGGGAGACCCAGTACTTC.

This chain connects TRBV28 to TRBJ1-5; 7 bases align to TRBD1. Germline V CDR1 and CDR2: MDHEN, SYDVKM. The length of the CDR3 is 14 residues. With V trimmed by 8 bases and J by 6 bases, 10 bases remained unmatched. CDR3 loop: CASLGRGFSQPQHF. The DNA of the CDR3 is TGTGCCAGCTTAGGCAGGGGGTTTAGTCAGCCCCAGCATTTT.

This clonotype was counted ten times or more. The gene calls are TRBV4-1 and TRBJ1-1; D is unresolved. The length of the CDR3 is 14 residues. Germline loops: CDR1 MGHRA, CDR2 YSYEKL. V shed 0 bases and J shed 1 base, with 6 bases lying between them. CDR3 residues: CASSQDRRNTEAFF. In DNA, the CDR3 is TGCGCCAGCAGCCAAGATAGGCGGAACACTGAAGCTTTCTTT.

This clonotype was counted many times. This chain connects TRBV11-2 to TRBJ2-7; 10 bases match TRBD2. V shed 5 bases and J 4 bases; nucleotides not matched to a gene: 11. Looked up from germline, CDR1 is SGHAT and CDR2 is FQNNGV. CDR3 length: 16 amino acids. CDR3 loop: CASSIGLAEILYEQYF. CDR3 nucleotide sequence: TGTGCCAGCAGCATCGGACTAGCGGAGATCCTTTACGAGCAGTACTTC.

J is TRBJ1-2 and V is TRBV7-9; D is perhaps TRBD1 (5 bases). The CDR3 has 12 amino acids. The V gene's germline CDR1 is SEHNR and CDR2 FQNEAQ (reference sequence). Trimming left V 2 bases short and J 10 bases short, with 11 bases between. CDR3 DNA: TGTGCCAGCAGCTTAAGGGACGTCTACTACACCTTC. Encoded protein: CASSLRDVYYTF.

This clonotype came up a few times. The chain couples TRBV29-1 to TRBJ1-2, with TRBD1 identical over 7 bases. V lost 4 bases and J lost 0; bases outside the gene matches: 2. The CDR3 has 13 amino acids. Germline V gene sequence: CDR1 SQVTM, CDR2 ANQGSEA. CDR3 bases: TGCAGCGTTGGACAGGGCTCTAACTATGGCTACACCTTC. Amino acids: CSVGQGSNYGYTF.

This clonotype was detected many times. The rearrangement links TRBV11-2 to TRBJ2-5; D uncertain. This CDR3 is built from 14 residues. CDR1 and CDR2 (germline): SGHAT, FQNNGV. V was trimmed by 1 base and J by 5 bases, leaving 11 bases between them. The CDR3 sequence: CASSLVRRWETQYF. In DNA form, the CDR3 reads TGTGCCAGCAGCTTAGTGAGGCGTTGGGAGACCCAGTACTTC.

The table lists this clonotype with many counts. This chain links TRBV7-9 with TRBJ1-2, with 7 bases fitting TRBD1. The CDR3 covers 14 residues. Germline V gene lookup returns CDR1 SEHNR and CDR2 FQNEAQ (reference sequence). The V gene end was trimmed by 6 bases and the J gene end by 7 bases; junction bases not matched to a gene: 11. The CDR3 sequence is CASSLEEGAGGYTF. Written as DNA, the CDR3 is TGTGCCAGCAGTCTAGAGGAGGGGGCAGGTGGCTACACCTTC. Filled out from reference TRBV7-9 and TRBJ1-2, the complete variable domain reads DTGVSQNPRHKITKRGQNVTFRCDPISEHNRLYWYRQTLGQGPEFLTYFQNEAQLEKSRLLSDRFSAERPKGSFSTLEIQRTEQGDSAMYLCASSLEEGAGGYTFGSGTRLTVV.

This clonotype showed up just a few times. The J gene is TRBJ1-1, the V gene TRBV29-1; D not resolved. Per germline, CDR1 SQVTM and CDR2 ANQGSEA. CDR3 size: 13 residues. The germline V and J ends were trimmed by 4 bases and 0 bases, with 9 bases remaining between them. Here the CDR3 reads CSVANILNTEAFF. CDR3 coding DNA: TGCAGCGTTGCTAACATCTTGAACACTGAAGCTTTCTTT.

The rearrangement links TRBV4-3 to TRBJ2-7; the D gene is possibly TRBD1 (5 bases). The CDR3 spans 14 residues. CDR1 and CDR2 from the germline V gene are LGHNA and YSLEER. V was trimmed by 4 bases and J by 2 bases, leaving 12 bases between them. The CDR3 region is CASSRSQGTYEQYF. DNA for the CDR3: TGCGCCAGCAGCCGTTCCCAGGGAACCTACGAGCAGTACTTC.

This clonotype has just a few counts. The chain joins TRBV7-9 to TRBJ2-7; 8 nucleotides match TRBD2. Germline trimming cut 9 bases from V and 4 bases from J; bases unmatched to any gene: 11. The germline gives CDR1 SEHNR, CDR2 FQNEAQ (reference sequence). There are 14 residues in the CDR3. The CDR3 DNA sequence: TGTGCCAGTACTAGCGGCCAATTAGTTTACGAGCAGTACTTC. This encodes CASTSGQLVYEQYF.

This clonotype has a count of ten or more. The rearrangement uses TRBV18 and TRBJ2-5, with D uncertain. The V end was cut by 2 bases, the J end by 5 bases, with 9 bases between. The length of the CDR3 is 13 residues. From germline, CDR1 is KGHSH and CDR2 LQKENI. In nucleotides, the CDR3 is TGTGCCAGCTCACCATTGGTTTCGGAGACCCAGTACTTC. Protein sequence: CASSPLVSETQYF.

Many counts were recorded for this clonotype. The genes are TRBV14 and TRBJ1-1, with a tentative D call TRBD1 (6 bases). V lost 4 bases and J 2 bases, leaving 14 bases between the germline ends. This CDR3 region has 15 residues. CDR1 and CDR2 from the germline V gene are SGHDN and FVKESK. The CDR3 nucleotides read TGTGCCAGCAGCCCACCAGGACAGCTAAACACTGAAGCTTTCTTT. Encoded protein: CASSPPGQLNTEAFF.

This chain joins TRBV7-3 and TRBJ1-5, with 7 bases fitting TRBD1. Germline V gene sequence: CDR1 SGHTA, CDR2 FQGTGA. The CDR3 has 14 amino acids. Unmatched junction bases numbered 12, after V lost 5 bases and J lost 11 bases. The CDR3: CASSPQGESRAQHF. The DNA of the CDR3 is TGTGCCAGCAGCCCCCAGGGGGAATCTAGGGCCCAGCATTTT.

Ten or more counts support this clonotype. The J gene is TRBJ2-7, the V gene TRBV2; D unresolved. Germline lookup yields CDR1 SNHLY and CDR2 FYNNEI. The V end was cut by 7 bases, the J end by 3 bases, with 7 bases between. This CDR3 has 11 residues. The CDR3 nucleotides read TGTGCCAGCACAGTCAACTACGAGCAGTACTTC. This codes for CASTVNYEQYF.

CDR3 sequence reads: CASSVGQRRHGAFF. CDR3 DNA: TGTGCCAGTAGTGTAGGACAGCGGAGACATGGGGCTTTCTTT. The chain combines TRBV19 with TRBJ1-1, with a tentative D call TRBD1 (6 bases). The CDR3 has 14 amino acids. The germline V gene has CDR1 LNHDA and CDR2 SQIVND (reference sequence). With 5 bases removed from V and 11 bases from J, the gap between germline ends came to 21 bases.

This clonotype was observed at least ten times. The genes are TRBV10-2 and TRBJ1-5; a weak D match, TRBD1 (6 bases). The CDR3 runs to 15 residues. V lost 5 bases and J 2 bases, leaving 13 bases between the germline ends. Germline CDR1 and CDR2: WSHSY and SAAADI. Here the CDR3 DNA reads TGCGCCAGCAGTCCACAGGGATTCCGCAATCAGCCCCAGCATTTT. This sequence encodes CASSPQGFRNQPQHF.

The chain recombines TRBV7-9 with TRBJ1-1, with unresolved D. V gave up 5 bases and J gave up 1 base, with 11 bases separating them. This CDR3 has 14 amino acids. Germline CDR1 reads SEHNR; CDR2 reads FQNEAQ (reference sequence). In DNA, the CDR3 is TGTGCCAGCAGCCCAAGAAAAGGGAACACTGAAGCTTTCTTT. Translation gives CASSPRKGNTEAFF.

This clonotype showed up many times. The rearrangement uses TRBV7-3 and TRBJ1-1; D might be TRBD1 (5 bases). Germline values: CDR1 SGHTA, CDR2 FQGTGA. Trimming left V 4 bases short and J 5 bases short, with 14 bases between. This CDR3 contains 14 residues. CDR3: CASSSFGGVTEAFF. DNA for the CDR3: TGTGCCAGCAGCTCCTTCGGGGGGGTTACTGAAGCTTTCTTT.

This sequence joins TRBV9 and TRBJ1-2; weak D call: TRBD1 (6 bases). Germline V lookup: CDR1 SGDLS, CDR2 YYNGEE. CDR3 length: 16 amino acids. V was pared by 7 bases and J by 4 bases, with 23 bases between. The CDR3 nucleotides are TGTGCCAGCTCACCGAGTCTTGACAGGACCCTCTATGGCTACACCTTC. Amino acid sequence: CASSPSLDRTLYGYTF.

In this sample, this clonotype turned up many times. The CDR3 spells CASSLVASDSYEQYF. For the CDR3, the DNA is TGTGCCAGCAGCTTAGTCGCTAGCGACTCCTACGAGCAGTACTTC. J is TRBJ2-7 and V is TRBV11-2; D is possibly TRBD2 (6 bases). Trimming removed 1 base at V and 0 bases at J, with 10 bases between. The CDR3 loop spans 15 amino acids. The germline CDR1 and CDR2 sequences are SGHAT and FQNNGV. Looking up the rest from reference TRBV11-2 and TRBJ2-7 gives the full variable domain: EAGVAQSPRYKIIEKRQSVAFWCNPISGHATLYWYQQILGQGPKLLIQFQNNGVVDDSQLPKDRFSAERLKGVDSTLKIQPAKLEDSAVYLCASSLVASDSYEQYFGPGTRLTVT.

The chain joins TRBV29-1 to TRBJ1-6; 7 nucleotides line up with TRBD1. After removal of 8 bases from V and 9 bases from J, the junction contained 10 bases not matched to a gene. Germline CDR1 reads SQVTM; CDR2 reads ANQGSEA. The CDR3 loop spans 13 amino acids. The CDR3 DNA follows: TGCAGCATTTCAAAGGGGGCTGGTTCACCCCTCCACTTT. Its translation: CSISKGAGSPLHF. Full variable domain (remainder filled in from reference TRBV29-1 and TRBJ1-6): SAVISQKPSRDICQRGTSLTIQCQVDSQVTMMFWYRQQPGQSLTLIATANQGSEATYESGFVIDKFPISRPNLTFSTLTVSNMSPEDSSIYLCSISKGAGSPLHFGNGTRLTVT.

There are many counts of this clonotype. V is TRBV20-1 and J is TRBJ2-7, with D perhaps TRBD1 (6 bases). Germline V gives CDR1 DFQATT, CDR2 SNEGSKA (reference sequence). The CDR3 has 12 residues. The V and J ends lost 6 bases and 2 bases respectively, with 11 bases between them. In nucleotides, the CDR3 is TGCAGTGCCGAGGACAGCACCTACGAGCAGTACTTC. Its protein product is CSAEDSTYEQYF.

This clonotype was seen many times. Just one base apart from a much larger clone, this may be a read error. This CDR3 is CSAAHRFSGDYTF. Here the CDR3 DNA reads TGCAGCGCTGCCCACAGGTTTTCGGGTGACTACACCTTC. The chain combines TRBV29-1 with TRBJ1-2, with D perhaps TRBD1 (5 bases). CDR1 and CDR2 (germline): SQVTM, ANQGSEA. V lost 7 bases to trimming and J lost 10 bases, with 22 bases between them. CDR3 length equals 13 residues.

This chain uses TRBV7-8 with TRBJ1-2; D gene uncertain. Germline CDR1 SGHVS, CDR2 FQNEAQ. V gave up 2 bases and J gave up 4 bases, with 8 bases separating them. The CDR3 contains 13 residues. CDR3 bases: TGTGCCAGCAGCTTACTGATCGGCTATGGCTACACCTTC. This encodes CASSLLIGYGYTF. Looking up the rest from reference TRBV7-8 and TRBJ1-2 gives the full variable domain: GAGVSQSPRYKVAKRGQDVALRCDPISGHVSLFWYQQALGQGPEFLTYFQNEAQLDKSGLPSDRFFAERPEGSVSTLKIQRTQQEDSAVYLCASSLLIGYGYTFGSGTRLTVV.